Below are 19 T cell receptor beta chains sequenced from a single sample in a study of control samples from healthy donors and cancer patients. Measured with immunoSEQ multiplex PCR; TCRdb has only the in-frame clones, and not every one. The repertoire consists of some 18,000 clones, with around 84% occurring once and the leading ten covering over 25%. Source material: PBMCs. These TCRs come from a woman aged 65 to 85 with lung cancer.

This clone showed up just once. The chain couples TRBV28 to TRBJ2-3, with D maybe TRBD1 (6 bases). V lost 0 bases and J lost 1, with 26 bases in between. This CDR3 is built from 21 residues. Germline assignment: CDR1 MDHEN and CDR2 SYDVKM. CDR3 residues: CASSLCCGGEGDLLCTDTQYF. CDR3 sequence (DNA): TGTGCCAGCAGTTTATGTTGTGGTGGTGAGGGGGATCTTCTATGCACAGATACGCAGTATTTT.

Relative to its sample, this clone is large. CDR3 coding DNA: TGTGCCAGCAGTTTGGGACCAATTGAAGCTTTCTTT. This codes for CASSLGPIEAFF. This chain uses TRBV28 with TRBJ1-1, with TRBD1 as a possible D gene (5 bases). This CDR3 spans 12 amino acids. V dropped 3 bases and J dropped 7 bases, with 9 bases sitting between them. The V gene's germline CDR1 is MDHEN and CDR2 SYDVKM.

The rearrangement joins TRBV5-6 to TRBJ1-1, with D hard to call. Trimming removed 0 bases from V and 0 bases from J, with 3 bases in between. Germline V gene data show CDR1 as SGHDT and CDR2 as YYEEEE. CDR3 length equals 13 residues. CDR3 sequence: CASSLDLNTEAFF. The DNA of the CDR3 is TGTGCCAGCAGCTTGGACCTGAACACTGAAGCTTTCTTT.

The J gene is TRBJ1-4, the V gene TRBV9; D possibly corresponds to TRBD1 (5 bases). Trimming removed 4 bases at V and 0 bases at J, with 13 bases between. This CDR3 contains 16 residues. Germline assignment: CDR1 SGDLS and CDR2 YYNGEE. This chain's CDR3 is CASSPAWGATNEKLFF. The CDR3 DNA reads as TGTGCCAGCAGCCCAGCTTGGGGGGCAACTAATGAAAAACTGTTTTTT. Full variable domain (outside the CDR3, taken from reference TRBV9 and TRBJ1-4): DSGVTQTPKHLITATGQRVTLRCSPRSGDLSVYWYQQSLDQGLQFLIQYYNGEERAKGNILERFSAQQFPDLHSELNLSSLELGDSALYFCASSPAWGATNEKLFFGSGTQLSVL.

V gene TRBV28 combines with J gene TRBJ1-2; D may be TRBD1 (5 bases). Trimming removed 2 bases at V and 2 bases at J, with 12 bases between. The CDR3 has 15 amino acids. In germline, CDR1 is MDHEN, CDR2 SYDVKM. The CDR3 reads CASSLGGFANYGYTF. The CDR3 region has the DNA TGTGCCAGCAGTTTAGGGGGATTTGCGAACTATGGCTACACCTTC.

This clone was found a few times. V usage is TRBV6-5 and J usage is TRBJ1-5; D is unresolved. Trimming took off 5 bases at V and 4 bases at J, with 9 bases between the two ends. Germline CDR1 reads MNHEY; CDR2 reads SVGAGI. This CDR3 has 13 residues. CDR3 DNA: TGTGCCAGCAGTCCCGGGCTAAATCAGCCCCAGCATTTT. It encodes CASSPGLNQPQHF.

The chain combines TRBV28 with TRBJ2-1; D gene unclear. This CDR3 spans 14 amino acids. Germline V gene sequence: CDR1 MDHEN, CDR2 SYDVKM. The V end lost 7 bases, the J end lost 5 bases, and 15 bases lay between the germline ends. This CDR3 reads CASKRSPTHNEQFF. The CDR3 DNA reads TGTGCCAGCAAAAGGAGTCCCACCCACAATGAGCAGTTCTTC.

The J gene is TRBJ1-6, the V gene TRBV7-9; D remains unclear. CDR3 size: 14 residues. Germline CDR1 SEHNR, CDR2 FQNEAQ (reference sequence). Trimming left V 3 bases short and J 10 bases short, with 13 bases between. CDR3 residues: CASSLEGVGSPLHF. CDR3 sequence (DNA): TGTGCCAGCAGCTTGGAGGGAGTGGGATCACCCCTCCACTTT.

The rearrangement uses TRBV18 and TRBJ2-3; TRBD2 matches 8 bases. The CDR3 totals 15 residues. V shed 5 bases and J 2 bases; nucleotides not matched to a gene: 6. Germline values: CDR1 KGHSH, CDR2 LQKENI. CDR3 sequence: CASSISGADTDTQYF. The CDR3 region has the DNA TGTGCCAGCTCAATTAGCGGGGCAGACACAGATACGCAGTATTTT.

V gene TRBV4-1 combines with J gene TRBJ1-5; TRBD1 might be the D (5 bases). Germline V lookup: CDR1 MGHRA, CDR2 YSYEKL. V shed 1 base and J shed 0 bases, with 13 bases lying between them. The CDR3 has 17 residues. CDR3 nucleotides: TGCGCCAGCAGCCAAGGAGTCGGGGGAGGTAGCAATCAGCCCCAGCATTTT. Translating it yields CASSQGVGGGSNQPQHF.

This chain uses TRBV7-2 with TRBJ2-1, with TRBD2 as a possible D gene (6 bases). CDR1 SGHTA and CDR2 FQGNSA come from the germline V gene. V lost 2 bases and J 2 bases, leaving 16 bases between the germline ends. The CDR3 is 17 residues long. CDR3 bases: TGTGCCAGCAGCTTAAGGGCGGGATTAGGTACCTACAATGAGCAGTTCTTC. As protein: CASSLRAGLGTYNEQFF.

This chain connects TRBV27 to TRBJ1-6; 7 nucleotides match TRBD1. Germline assignment: CDR1 MNHEY and CDR2 SMNVEV (reference sequence). CDR3 length equals 18 residues. V lost 3 bases and J lost 5; bases outside the gene matches: 13. CDR3 region: CASSFDRVGLSNNSPLHF. CDR3 coding DNA: TGTGCCAGCAGTTTCGACAGGGTGGGGTTATCTAATAATTCACCCCTCCACTTT.

The V and J genes are TRBV20-1 and TRBJ1-6; D not resolved. The V gene's germline CDR1 is DFQATT and CDR2 SNEGSKA (reference sequence). The V and J ends lost 3 bases and 7 bases respectively, with 10 bases between them. This CDR3 spans 13 amino acids. The CDR3 spells CSASPPANSPLHF. The CDR3 coding sequence is TGCAGTGCTAGTCCCCCTGCCAATTCACCCCTCCACTTT.

This chain joins TRBV12-3 or TRBV12-4 and TRBJ2-1; a possible D gene is TRBD2 (5 bases). The CDR3 contains 13 residues. The ends were cut back, 9 bases at V and 7 bases at J, with 16 bases in the middle. This CDR3 is CASRASRFNEQFF. The CDR3 DNA follows: TGTGCCAGTCGGGCTAGCCGGTTTAATGAGCAGTTCTTC.

The CDR3 spells CASLLRGFRETQYF. CDR3 DNA: TGTGCCAGCCTTTTGCGGGGTTTTCGGGAGACCCAGTACTTC. This sequence joins TRBV28 and TRBJ2-5; TRBD2 might be the D (6 bases). The CDR3 consists of 14 residues. Germline V CDR1 and CDR2: MDHEN, SYDVKM. With 8 bases removed from V and 5 bases from J, the gap between germline ends came to 18 bases.

This clone was seen a handful of times. The chain links TRBV24-1 to TRBJ1-2; no definite D call. CDR1 is KGHDR and CDR2 is SFDVKD in the germline V gene. V was pared by 2 bases and J by 4 bases, with 22 bases between. The CDR3 length is 18 residues. DNA for the CDR3: TGTGCCACCAGTGATTGGTTCCAGGCCCTACCCCCATCCTATGGCTACACCTTC. Translated: CATSDWFQALPPSYGYTF.

The rearrangement uses TRBV14 and TRBJ2-1; no clear D gene. Germline-derived CDR1 and CDR2 are SGHDN and FVKESK. V was clipped by 0 bases and J by 0 bases, with 6 bases between them. The CDR3 contains 15 residues. CDR3 protein: CASSQEGSSYNEQFF. CDR3 in DNA: TGTGCCAGCAGCCAAGAGGGTAGCTCCTACAATGAGCAGTTCTTC.

The chain has TRBV4-1 and TRBJ2-2; D possibly corresponds to TRBD2 (5 bases). Germline V lookup: CDR1 MGHRA, CDR2 YSYEKL. The ends were cut back, 0 bases at V and 4 bases at J, with 9 bases in the middle. This CDR3 has 15 amino acids. The chain's CDR3 is CASSQDRRVTGELFF. The CDR3 bases are TGCGCCAGCAGCCAAGATAGGCGGGTCACCGGGGAGCTGTTTTTT.

This chain uses TRBV6-5 with TRBJ1-6; no clear D. The CDR3 covers 15 residues. The V end was cut by 1 base, the J end by 6 bases, with 10 bases between. CDR1 is MNHEY, CDR2 SVGAGI, per germline. The CDR3 DNA follows: TGTGCCAGCAGTTACTTCGGACGGACTAATTCACCCCTCCACTTT. The encoded protein is CASSYFGRTNSPLHF.